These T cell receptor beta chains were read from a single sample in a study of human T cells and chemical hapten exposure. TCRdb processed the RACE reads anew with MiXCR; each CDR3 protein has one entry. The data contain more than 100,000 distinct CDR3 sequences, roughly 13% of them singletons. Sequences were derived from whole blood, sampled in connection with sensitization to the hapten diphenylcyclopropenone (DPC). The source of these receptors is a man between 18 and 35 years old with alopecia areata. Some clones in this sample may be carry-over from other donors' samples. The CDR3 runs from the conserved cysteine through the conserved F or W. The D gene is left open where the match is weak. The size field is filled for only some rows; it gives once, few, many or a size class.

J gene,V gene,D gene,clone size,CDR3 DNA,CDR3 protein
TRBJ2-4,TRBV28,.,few,TGTGCCAGCAGTTTTAATCGAGGGGCCGGGAACATTCAGTACTTC,CASSFNRGAGNIQYF
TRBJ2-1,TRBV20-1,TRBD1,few,TGCAGTGCTAGTAGAGACAGGGGATTCAATGAGCAGTTCTTC,CSASRDRGFNEQFF
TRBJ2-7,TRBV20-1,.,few,TGCAGTGCACGCTGGGGGGAGAGGGAGCAGTACTTC,CSARWGEREQYF
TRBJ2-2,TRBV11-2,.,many,TGTGCCAGCAGCTCTAGAGGACAGAACACCGGGGAGCTGTTTTTT,CASSSRGQNTGELFF
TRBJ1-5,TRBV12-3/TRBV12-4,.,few,TGTGCCAGCAGTTTGCAGGAGGGTCAGCCCCAGCATTTT,CASSLQEGQPQHF
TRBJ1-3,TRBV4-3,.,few,TGCGCCAGCAGCCAAGACAGGGGCCGGGCTTTCACCATATATTTT,CASSQDRGRAFTIYF
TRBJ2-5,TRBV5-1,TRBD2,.,TGCGCCAGCAGCCTGGAACCTAGCGGGGGGGCTGAGACCCAGTACTTC,CASSLEPSGGAETQYF
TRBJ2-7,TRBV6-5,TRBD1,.,TGTGCCAGCGGAACCGGGACAGGGGACGAGCAGTACTTC,CASGTGTGDEQYF
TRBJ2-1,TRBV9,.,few,TGTGCCAGCAGCGTAGTTTCCTCTAGACCAAATGAGCAGTTCTTC,CASSVVSSRPNEQFF
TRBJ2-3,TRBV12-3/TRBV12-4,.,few,TGTGCCAGCAGTTTAGTATCGGTGGCAGATACGCAGTATTTT,CASSLVSVADTQYF
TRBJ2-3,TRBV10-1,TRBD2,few,TGCGCCAGCAGTGAGAACGAGCGGGGTGCCACAGATACGCAGTATTTT,CASSENERGATDTQYF
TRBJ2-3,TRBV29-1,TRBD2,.,TGCAGCGTATCAGCGGGGGCAGATACGCAGTATTTT,CSVSAGADTQYF
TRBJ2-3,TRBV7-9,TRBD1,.,TGTGCCAGCAGCTTACCGGGACAGGACACAGATACGCAGTATTTT,CASSLPGQDTDTQYF
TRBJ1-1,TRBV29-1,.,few,TGCAGCGTCGCCGCGGACCCTAACACTGAAGCTTTCTTT,CSVAADPNTEAFF
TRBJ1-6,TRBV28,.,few,TGTGCCAGCAACCCAAGCTCCTATAATTCACCCCTCCACTTT,CASNPSSYNSPLHF
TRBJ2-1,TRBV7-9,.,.,TGTGCCAGCAGCTTAGTTTTCAATGAGCAGTTCTTC,CASSLVFNEQFF
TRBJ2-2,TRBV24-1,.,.,TGTGCCACCAGTGATTTCGCCGGGGAGCTGTTTTTT,CATSDFAGELFF
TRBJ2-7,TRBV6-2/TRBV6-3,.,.,TGTGCCAGCAGTTACCTCCCGGGCGATAACTACGAGCAGTACTTC,CASSYLPGDNYEQYF
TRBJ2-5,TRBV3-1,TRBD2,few,TGTGCCAGCAGCCAAGGGTGGCGGGGGGGCGCTGAGACCCAGTACTTC,CASSQGWRGGAETQYF
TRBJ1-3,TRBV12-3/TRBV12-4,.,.,TGTGCCAGCACTCCCAATTCTCTGCCTGGAAACACCATATATTTT,CASTPNSLPGNTIYF
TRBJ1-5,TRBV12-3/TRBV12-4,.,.,TGTGCCAGCAGCCCCCCTGCTCGGCGGATATATTCTTATAGCAATCAGCCCCAGCATTTT,CASSPPARRIYSYSNQPQHF
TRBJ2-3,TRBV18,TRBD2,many,TGTGCCAGCTCAAATTTCGCTAGCGGGAGCACAGATACGCAGTATTTT,CASSNFASGSTDTQYF
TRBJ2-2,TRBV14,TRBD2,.,TGTGCCAGCAGCACCGGGACTAGCGGTTACACCGGGGAGCTGTTTTTT,CASSTGTSGYTGELFF
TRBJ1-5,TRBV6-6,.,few,TGTGCCAGCATATCCTCGGGGGAAGCGGGTCAGCCCCAGCATTTT,CASISSGEAGQPQHF
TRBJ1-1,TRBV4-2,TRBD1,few,TGTGCCAGCAGCCCCGGGACAGGGGTGAACACTGAAGCTTTCTTT,CASSPGTGVNTEAFF
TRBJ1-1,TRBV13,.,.,TGTGCCAGCAGCTTAGACAAATCCTACACTGAAGCTTTCTTT,CASSLDKSYTEAFF
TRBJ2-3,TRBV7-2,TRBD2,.,TGTGCCAGCAGTTCCGGACTAGCGGGGTGGCCTAGCACAGATACGCAGTATTTT,CASSSGLAGWPSTDTQYF
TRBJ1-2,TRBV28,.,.,TGTGCCAGCAGCACCCGGGCCTTAGATTCCGGTGTCTATGGCTACACCTTC,CASSTRALDSGVYGYTF
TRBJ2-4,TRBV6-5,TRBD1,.,TGTGCCAGCAGTTACCTGGACAGGGTTTCGGCCTTAGCCAAAAACATTCAGTACTTC,CASSYLDRVSALAKNIQYF
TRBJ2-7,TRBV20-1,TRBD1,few,TGCAGTGCTACCTGGACAGGGAAGGGTCCCTACGAGCAGTACTTC,CSATWTGKGPYEQYF
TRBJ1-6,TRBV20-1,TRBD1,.,TGCAGTGCTCCACAGGGGAATCTCCACTTT,CSAPQGNLHF
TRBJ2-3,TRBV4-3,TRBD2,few,TGCGCCAGCAGCCTCGGACTAGCGGGCACAGATACGCAGTATTTT,CASSLGLAGTDTQYF
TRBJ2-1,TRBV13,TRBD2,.,TGTGCCAGCAGCTTCCAACTAGCGGTCTCCTACAATGAGCAGTTCTTC,CASSFQLAVSYNEQFF
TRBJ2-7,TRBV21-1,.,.,TGTGCCAGCAGGTCCTACAGGGAATCCTACGAGCAGTACTTC,CASRSYRESYEQYF
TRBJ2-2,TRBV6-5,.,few,TGTGCCAGCAGAAGCCGGGGGGAGCTGTTTTTT,CASRSRGELFF
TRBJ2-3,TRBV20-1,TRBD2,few,TGCAGTGCTTCGCGGGGGGCCCAAGATACGCAGTATTTT,CSASRGAQDTQYF
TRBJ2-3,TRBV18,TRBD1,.,TGTGCCAGCTCATGGGACAGGGCCACGCCAGATACGCAGTATTTT,CASSWDRATPDTQYF
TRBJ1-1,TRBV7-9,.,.,TGTGCCAGCAGCTTAGGGGCGGGGGACACTGAAGCTTTCTTT,CASSLGAGDTEAFF
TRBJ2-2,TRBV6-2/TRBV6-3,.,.,TGTGCCAGCACCTTGACTGGGGCGCCATCGAACACCGGGGAGCTGTTTTTT,CASTLTGAPSNTGELFF
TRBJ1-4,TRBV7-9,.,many,TGTGCCAGTAGGCGCGGCGGTGCAACTAATGAAAAACTGTTTTTT,CASRRGGATNEKLFF
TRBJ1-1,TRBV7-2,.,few,TGTGCCAGCAGCTTAGCCCAGGGGATGAGCACTGAAGCTTTCTTT,CASSLAQGMSTEAFF
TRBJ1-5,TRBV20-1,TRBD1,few,TGCAGTGCGTCCTCGACAGGGCACGGCAATCAGCCCCAGCATTTT,CSASSTGHGNQPQHF
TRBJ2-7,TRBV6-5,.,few,TGTGCCAGCAGTTACTCCCGGGATCACTACGAGCAGTACTTC,CASSYSRDHYEQYF
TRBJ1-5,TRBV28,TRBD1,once,TGTGCCAGCAGTCTAGGGACAGGGCGGGGGCCCCAGCATTTT,CASSLGTGRGPQHF
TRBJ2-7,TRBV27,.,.,TGTGCCAGCAGTTTATTCAGGGGCCCCCCGAACTACGAGCAGTACTTC,CASSLFRGPPNYEQYF
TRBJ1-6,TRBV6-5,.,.,TGTGCCAGCACCCCTCGTGTGGGTAGGCATAATTCACCCCTCCACTTT,CASTPRVGRHNSPLHF
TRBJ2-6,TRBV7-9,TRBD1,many,TGTGCCAGCAGCCCCCGGACAGGTGCGGCTGGGGCCAACGTCCTGACTTTC,CASSPRTGAAGANVLTF
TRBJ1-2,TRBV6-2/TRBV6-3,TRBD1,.,TGTGCCAGCAGTTACCCGGACAGGTTTCGGCACTATGGCTACACCTTC,CASSYPDRFRHYGYTF
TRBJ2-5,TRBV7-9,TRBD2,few,TGTGCCAGCAGCTCAATAGCAAGACTAGCGGTGGAGACCCAGTACTTC,CASSSIARLAVETQYF
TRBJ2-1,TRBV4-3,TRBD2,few,TGCGCCAGCAGCCAAGGGACTAGCGTCTCCTACAATGAGCAGTTCTTC,CASSQGTSVSYNEQFF
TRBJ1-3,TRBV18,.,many,TGTGCCAGCTCTCCGGGGGGAGCTGGAAACACCATATATTTT,CASSPGGAGNTIYF